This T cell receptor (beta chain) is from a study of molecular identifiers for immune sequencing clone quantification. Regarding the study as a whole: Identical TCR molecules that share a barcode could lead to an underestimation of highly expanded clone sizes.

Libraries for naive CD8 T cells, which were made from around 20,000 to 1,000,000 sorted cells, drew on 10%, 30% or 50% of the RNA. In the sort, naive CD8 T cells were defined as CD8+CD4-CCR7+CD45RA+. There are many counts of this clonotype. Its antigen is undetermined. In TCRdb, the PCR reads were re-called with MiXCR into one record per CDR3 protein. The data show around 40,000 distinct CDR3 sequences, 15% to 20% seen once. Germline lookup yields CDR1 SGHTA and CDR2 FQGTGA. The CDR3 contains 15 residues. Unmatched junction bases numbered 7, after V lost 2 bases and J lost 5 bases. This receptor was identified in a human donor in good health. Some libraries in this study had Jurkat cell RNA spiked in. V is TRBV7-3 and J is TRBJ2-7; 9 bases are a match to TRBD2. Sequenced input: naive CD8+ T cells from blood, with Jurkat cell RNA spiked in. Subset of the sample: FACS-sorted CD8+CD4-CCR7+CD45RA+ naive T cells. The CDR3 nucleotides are TGTGCCAGCAGCTTATACGGCGGGAGGGATGACGAGCAGTACTTC. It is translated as CASSLYGGRDDEQYF.